The 9 T cell receptor beta chains given below trace back to one sample, sequenced in a study of OX40 agonist ivuxolimab in advanced cancers. TCRdb's table, derived via immunoSEQ multiplex PCR, lists solely in-frame clones and lacks some. The table records about 98,000 clones, roughly 85% of them present only once. Source: CD4+ or CD8+ T cells sorted from blood, taken in a trial of the OX40 agonist ivuxolimab. The source of these receptors is an adult with an advanced solid tumor such as melanoma, head and neck, liver or kidney cancer.

The chain uses TRBV7-2 and TRBJ2-5, with D hard to call. The CDR3 is made up of 12 amino acids. Trimming cost V 8 bases and J 1 base, with 8 bases left between them. Germline loops: CDR1 SGHTA, CDR2 FQGNSA. The CDR3: CASAAGQETQYF. DNA of the CDR3: TGTGCCAGCGCGGCCGGCCAAGAGACCCAGTACTTC.

The V gene is TRBV5-1, the J gene TRBJ1-1; 8 bases fit TRBD1. V shed 0 bases and J 2 bases; nucleotides not matched to a gene: 15. CDR1 is SGHRS, CDR2 YFSETQ, per germline. The CDR3 loop spans 19 amino acids. This CDR3 reads CASSLVFLSAGTGNTEAFF. CDR3 nucleotide sequence: TGCGCCAGCAGCTTGGTCTTTCTCTCAGCCGGGACAGGCAACACTGAAGCTTTCTTT.

This clone was observed a single time. V gene TRBV27 combines with J gene TRBJ2-3, with TRBD2 as a possible D gene (6 bases). Germline V gene lookup returns CDR1 MNHEY and CDR2 SMNVEV (reference sequence). Trimming took off 5 bases at V and 1 base at J, with 22 bases between the two ends. This CDR3 region has 18 residues. CDR3 in amino acids: CASSVKGPGTFRTDTQYF. The DNA for the CDR3 is TGTGCCAGCAGTGTTAAGGGTCCGGGGACTTTTCGCACAGATACGCAGTATTTT.

This clone appeared a single time. The rearrangement links TRBV11-2 to TRBJ2-3; a weak D match, TRBD2 (7 bases). V lost 5 bases and J 4 bases, leaving 19 bases between the germline ends. This CDR3 contains 16 residues. From germline, CDR1 is SGHAT and CDR2 FQNNGV. CDR3 residues: CASSPYLGGQADTQYF. CDR3 sequence (DNA): TGTGCCAGCAGCCCCTATCTGGGGGGGCAGGCAGATACGCAGTATTTT. Drawing the rest from reference TRBV11-2 and TRBJ2-3, the complete variable domain is EAGVAQSPRYKIIEKRQSVAFWCNPISGHATLYWYQQILGQGPKLLIQFQNNGVVDDSQLPKDRFSAERLKGVDSTLKIQPAKLEDSAVYLCASSPYLGGQADTQYFGPGTRLTVL.

The rearrangement joins TRBV5-1 to TRBJ2-5; D is ambiguous. Germline lookup yields CDR1 SGHRS and CDR2 YFSETQ. CDR3 length equals 13 residues. V was cut by 1 base and J by 5 bases, with 9 bases left in between. The DNA of the CDR3 is TGCGCCAGCAGCTTGCCGACGTCGGAGACCCAGTACTTC. Translated: CASSLPTSETQYF.

The gene calls are TRBV6-5 and TRBJ1-1; perhaps TRBD1 as D (5 bases). The CDR3 is 14 residues long. CDR1 is MNHEY, CDR2 SVGAGI, per germline. V was shortened by 6 bases and J by 8 bases, with 19 bases between the two germline ends. In nucleotides, the CDR3 is TGTGCCAGCAGCTATCTCTTTAGGAGGGGAGAAGCTTTCTTT. As protein: CASSYLFRRGEAFF.

V and J are TRBV7-2 and TRBJ1-1, with D perhaps matching TRBD1 (5 bases). The ends were cut back, 4 bases at V and 4 bases at J, with 13 bases in the middle. Per germline, CDR1 SGHTA and CDR2 FQGNSA. The CDR3 consists of 14 residues. CDR3 nucleotides: TGTGCCAGCAGCTACTGGGGCGTGGGCACTGAAGCTTTCTTT. It translates to CASSYWGVGTEAFF.

V usage is TRBV5-1 and J usage is TRBJ2-7; D uncertain. CDR3 length: 11 residues. Trimming stripped 2 bases from V and 5 bases from J, with 5 bases between. Germline V CDR1 and CDR2: SGHRS, YFSETQ. Here the CDR3 reads CASSFDHEQYF. CDR3 DNA sequence: TGCGCCAGCAGCTTTGATCACGAGCAGTACTTC.

In regard to this clone: Because it lacks the conserved phenylalanine or tryptophan at the end, this CDR3 is likely a read error. The CDR3 DNA is TGTGCCAGCAGTGAAAGGGCAGCGAATAATTCACCCCTCCACCTT. Translation gives CASSERAANNSPLHL. The J gene is TRBJ1-6, the V gene TRBV2; D unclear. Germline-derived CDR1 and CDR2 are SNHLY and FYNNEI. The CDR3 is 15 amino acids. V lost 2 bases to trimming and J lost 5 bases, with 10 bases between them.